This T cell receptor beta chain was identified during a study of CD8+ T cells in alopecia areata (dated by TCRdb to 2016 to 2019). For the wider study: Skin from C3H/HeJ donors aged 6-12 months with spontaneous alopecia was grafted onto female C3H/HeJ recipients aged roughly 6-10 weeks. TCRbeta CDR3 regions were amplified by immunoSEQ multiplex PCR with 35 Vbeta forward and 13 Jbeta reverse primers. The study used high-throughput TCRbeta sequencing to examine T cell clonal expansion in alopecia areata, in both the C3H/HeJ mouse model and human patients. Clonality in the scalp was compared among normal scalp (n=4), patchy alopecia areata scalp (n=8), and alopecia totalis/universalis scalp (n=8). Scalp tissue and sorted CD4+ and CD8+ peripheral blood T cells from patchy and totalis/universalis alopecia areata patients and from healthy controls were covered by human TCRbeta sequencing. RNA was extracted with the PAXgene miRNA kit for fixed scalp, the miRNeasy kit for PBMCs, and the RNeasy kit for mouse skin. Points the paper makes about the study in general: Resident alphabeta T cells in normal human skin are also sequenced, complicating scalp TCR repertoire analysis, unlike mouse skin dominated by gammadelta T cells. Compared with mice, TCR sequences shared between patients were less clear, possibly partly because of HLA diversity across the patient population. Higher clonality and more expanded CD8+ clones were observed in lesional scalp than in normal scalp, particularly in alopecia totalis/universalis, a finding suggestive of antigenic drive.

The library was generated by the immunoSEQ multiplex PCR assay. RNA was extracted from all samples and reverse transcribed into cDNA, which served as template for TCR sequencing. First-strand cDNA was synthesized with SuperScript III using a 2:1 mix of oligo-dT and random hexamers. A synthetic immune receptor repertoire was used to gauge amplification bias, and whatever bias remained was removed computationally. Libraries were sequenced on Illumina HiSeq using 60 bp reads that covered the CDR3 and were read from J toward V. On the study's bioinformatics: Raw reads were preprocessed to remove errors, and CDR3 was defined according to IMGT conventions as the region from the conserved cysteine to phenylalanine. Clonality was calculated as 1 minus Shannon entropy normalized by log2 of the number of productive unique TCRs. CD4 or CD8 identity of scalp clones was inferred by cross-referencing scalp TCRbeta sequences with sorted blood CD4 and CD8 repertoires. TCRdb's version of the immuneACCESS table is confined to in-frame rearrangements and falls short of the full clone set. An unresolved V gene accounts for under half of the shortfall where checked; the remainder is of unknown origin. V and J calls plus clone size are reproduced from that table; the DNA served to infer D and trimming. The data for this sample show some 110,000 clones, each detected more than once. Jointly, the top ten make up about 19% of the sample.

Ten or more counts support this clone. Its antigen is currently not known. The gene nomenclature and germline references here are murine. Read sequence stops 4 residues before the CDR3 end, and the germline J gene provides the missing end. CDR1 and CDR2 (NSQYPW, LRSPGD) derive from the germline V gene (reference sequence). The CDR3 contains 15 residues, cysteine and phenylalanine counted. The CDR3 was read in part: 33 bases, with the frame set at base 1. The germline ends are 10 bases apart after V is trimmed by 1 base and J by 3 bases. This sequence was found in a C3H/HeJ mouse with alopecia areata. Mice in this strain carry MHC haplotype H2-k. The chain is assembled from TRBV1 and TRBJ2-1; TRBD1 might be the D gene, on 5 matching bases. The sequenced sample consisted of lesional skin. CDR3 DNA, as far as it was read: TGCACCTGCAGTGCAGTATGGACAACCTATGCT. This yields the protein CTCSAVWTTYA. The entire CDR3 protein reads CTCSAVWTTYAEQFF.